What follows are 20 T cell receptor beta chains derived from one specimen sequenced in a study of T cells in narcolepsy. Only in-frame clones appear in the TCRdb table, and some are missing; sequencing was by immunoSEQ multiplex PCR. The sample lists approximately 25,000 clones, about 60% seen once, with approximately 12% in the top ten. Source material: memory (CD45RA-) CD4+ T cells from blood. The receptors here all came from a human donor in good health.

This chain links TRBV19 with TRBJ2-6, with unresolved D. The CDR3 runs to 15 residues. The germline V gene has CDR1 LNHDA and CDR2 SQIVND (reference sequence). V dropped 1 base and J dropped 0 bases, with 4 bases sitting between them. The CDR3 DNA is TGTGCCAGTAGTATAGTACACTCTGGGGCCAACGTCCTGACTTTC. This translates into CASSIVHSGANVLTF.

Only a few counts were recorded for this clone. This chain uses TRBV5-1 with TRBJ1-2; D perhaps matches TRBD1 (6 bases). Germline assignment: CDR1 SGHRS and CDR2 YFSETQ. V was clipped by 4 bases and J by 4 bases, with 17 bases between them. The CDR3 length is 15 residues. The CDR3 DNA follows: TGCGCCAGCAGCCCCGGACAGCCGGGTTCCTATGGCTACACCTTC. It is translated as CASSPGQPGSYGYTF.

The V gene is TRBV6-4, the J gene TRBJ1-3; D uncertain. Germline CDR1 and CDR2: MRHNA and SNTAGT. Trimming left V 7 bases short and J 1 base short, with 17 bases between. CDR3 length equals 16 residues. CDR3 loop: CASNTPKGHSGNTIYF. The CDR3 nucleotides are TGTGCCAGCAATACTCCCAAGGGTCATTCTGGAAACACCATATATTTT.

This sequence joins TRBV5-6 and TRBJ2-1; 9 bases line up with TRBD1. V lost 1 base to trimming and J lost 9 bases; unmatched junction nucleotides: 11. The CDR3 covers 16 residues. Germline CDR1 reads SGHDT; CDR2 reads YYEEEE. The DNA for the CDR3 is TGTGCCAGCAGCTTGCTTACAACAGGGGGCGCGTCTGAGCAGTTCTTC. This gives the protein CASSLLTTGGASEQFF.

V usage is TRBV5-1 and J usage is TRBJ1-6, with unresolved D. V dropped 7 bases and J dropped 8 bases, with 16 bases sitting between them. CDR3 length equals 14 residues. CDR1 is SGHRS, CDR2 YFSETQ, per germline. The CDR3 protein is CASQRADVDSPLHF. The CDR3 region has the DNA TGCGCCAGCCAAAGAGCAGATGTGGATTCACCCCTCCACTTT.

The sample holds one count of this clone. The chain carries TRBV10-2 and TRBJ1-6; the D gene is possibly TRBD1 (5 bases). The germline CDR1 and CDR2 sequences are WSHSY and SAAADI. V dropped 4 bases and J dropped 7 bases, with 11 bases sitting between them. The length of the CDR3 is 14 residues. CDR3 region: CASSAGRLNSPLHF. Here the CDR3 DNA reads TGCGCCAGCAGTGCGGGACGGTTGAATTCACCCCTCCACTTT.

In nucleotides, the CDR3 is TGTGCCAGCACCTGTCCCGGGACGGAATTCTTTGGAAACACCATATATTTT. Protein: CASTCPGTEFFGNTIYF. This chain links TRBV25-1 with TRBJ1-3; TRBD1 is a possible D gene (5 bases). The ends were cut back, 7 bases at V and 3 bases at J, with 22 bases in the middle. CDR1 MGHDK and CDR2 SYGVNS come from the germline V gene. This CDR3 is built from 17 residues.

The chain uses TRBV18 and TRBJ2-1, with 11 bases aligning to TRBD1. The CDR3 has 14 amino acids. V gave up 5 bases and J gave up 6 bases; unmatched junction bases: 3. Germline CDR1 is KGHSH and CDR2 is LQKENI. CDR3: CASSTGTGGNEQFF. The CDR3 region has the DNA TGTGCCAGCTCAACCGGGACAGGGGGCAATGAGCAGTTCTTC.

CDR3 sequence reads: CASSEWQDQETQYF. CDR3 bases: TGTGCCAGCAGTGAATGGCAGGATCAAGAGACCCAGTACTTC. The chain has TRBV6-1 and TRBJ2-5; D remains unclear. CDR1 MNHNS and CDR2 SASEGT come from the germline V gene. The V and J ends lost 2 bases and 2 bases respectively, with 9 bases between them. The CDR3 has 14 residues.

Only a few counts were recorded for this clone. The gene calls are TRBV5-6 and TRBJ1-2; 9 bases are shared with TRBD1. The CDR3 has 13 residues. Germline V gene sequence: CDR1 SGHDT, CDR2 YYEEEE. The J segment lost 8 bases and the V segment lost 2 bases, leaving 4 bases of the junction unmatched. CDR3 nucleotide sequence: TGTGCCAGCAGCTTCGGGACAGGGCTGGGCTACACCTTC. It yields the protein CASSFGTGLGYTF.

V is TRBV28 and J is TRBJ2-1, with TRBD2 matching over 9 bases. The V segment lost 4 bases and the J segment 4 bases; nucleotides outside the gene matches: 14. The CDR3 runs 18 residues. Germline V CDR1 and CDR2: MDHEN, SYDVKM. CDR3 bases: TGTGCCAGCAGTTCCCCCTCCCCCCGCGCGGGAGGGTACAATGAGCAGTTCTTC. As protein: CASSSPSPRAGGYNEQFF. The whole variable domain, remainder taken from reference TRBV28 and TRBJ2-1, is DVKVTQSSRYLVKRTGEKVFLECVQDMDHENMFWYRQDPGLGLRLIYFSYDVKMKEKGDIPEGYSVSREKKERFSLILESASTNQTSMYLCASSSPSPRAGGYNEQFFGPGTRLTVL.

The rearrangement uses TRBV30 and TRBJ1-6, with 7 nucleotides matching TRBD1. The CDR3 spans 14 residues. Germline-derived CDR1 and CDR2 are GTSNPN and SVGIG (reference sequence). V was clipped by 4 bases and J by 13 bases; unmatched bases: 13. The CDR3 DNA sequence: TGTGCCTGGAACCCAAAGGGGGCGGTTCAGCCCCTCCACTTT. It is translated as CAWNPKGAVQPLHF.

This chain joins TRBV6-4 and TRBJ1-3; no clear D gene. Trimming took off 7 bases at V and 0 bases at J, with 13 bases between the two ends. Germline V lookup: CDR1 MRHNA, CDR2 SNTAGT. This CDR3 contains 15 residues. CDR3 region: CASMLVNLSGNTIYF. As DNA, the CDR3 is TGTGCCAGCATGCTAGTTAACCTCTCTGGAAACACCATATATTTT.

The chain links TRBV18 to TRBJ1-2; 9 bases are shared with TRBD1. After removal of 4 bases from V and 6 bases from J, the junction contained 6 bases not matched to a gene. Germline-derived CDR1 and CDR2 are KGHSH and LQKENI. This CDR3 is built from 14 residues. The CDR3 reads CASSRDRDSDGYTF. CDR3 sequence (DNA): TGTGCCAGCTCACGGGACAGGGATTCTGATGGCTACACCTTC.

This chain joins TRBV25-1 and TRBJ2-2, with TRBD1 identical over 8 bases. The germline V gene encodes CDR1 MGHDK and CDR2 SYGVNS. The CDR3 consists of 13 residues. The ends lost 7 bases at V and 6 bases at J; junction bases unmatched: 4. The CDR3 sequence: CASTGGAPGELFF. DNA of the CDR3: TGTGCCAGCACAGGGGGCGCCCCCGGGGAGCTGTTTTTT.

The rearrangement joins TRBV11-2 to TRBJ2-7; 7 bases match TRBD2. The length of the CDR3 is 12 residues. Looked up from germline, CDR1 is SGHAT and CDR2 is FQNNGV. V was clipped by 5 bases and J by 6 bases; unmatched bases: 4. CDR3 region: CASSIGGVEQYF. In nucleotides, the CDR3 is TGTGCCAGCAGCATTGGGGGGGTCGAGCAGTACTTC.

V and J are TRBV29-1 and TRBJ2-3; D is unresolved. This CDR3 has 12 amino acids. From germline, CDR1 is SQVTM and CDR2 ANQGSEA. Trimming removed 3 bases from V and 7 bases from J, with 11 bases in between. For the CDR3, the DNA is TGCAGCGTTGATCTTAGTTTAAATACGCAGTATTTT. Its translation: CSVDLSLNTQYF.

This chain connects TRBV23-1 to TRBJ2-3; 10 nucleotides match TRBD2. TRBV23-1 is classed as an ORF, of uncertain function. The CDR3 consists of 16 residues. V lost 10 bases to trimming and J lost 0 bases; unmatched junction nucleotides: 10. In nucleotides, the CDR3 is TGCGCCACGCCCCTAGAGCGGGAGGGGAGCACAGATACGCAGTATTTT. Translation gives CATPLEREGSTDTQYF.

The chain joins TRBV6-6 to TRBJ2-3; D gene uncertain. This CDR3 region has 15 residues. Germline values: CDR1 MNHNY, CDR2 SVGAGI (reference sequence). V gave up 0 bases and J gave up 2 bases, with 9 bases separating them. The CDR3 region is CASSYSEGFTDTQYF. DNA for the CDR3: TGTGCCAGCAGTTACTCGGAAGGGTTCACAGATACGCAGTATTTT.

The gene calls are TRBV7-2 and TRBJ2-5; 9 bases fit TRBD1. The germline V gene encodes CDR1 SGHTA and CDR2 FQGNSA. There are 14 residues in the CDR3. After removal of 5 bases from V and 2 bases from J, the junction contained 3 bases not matched to a gene. CDR3 loop: CASSRDRVQETQYF. CDR3 DNA: TGTGCCAGCAGCAGGGACAGGGTACAAGAGACCCAGTACTTC.